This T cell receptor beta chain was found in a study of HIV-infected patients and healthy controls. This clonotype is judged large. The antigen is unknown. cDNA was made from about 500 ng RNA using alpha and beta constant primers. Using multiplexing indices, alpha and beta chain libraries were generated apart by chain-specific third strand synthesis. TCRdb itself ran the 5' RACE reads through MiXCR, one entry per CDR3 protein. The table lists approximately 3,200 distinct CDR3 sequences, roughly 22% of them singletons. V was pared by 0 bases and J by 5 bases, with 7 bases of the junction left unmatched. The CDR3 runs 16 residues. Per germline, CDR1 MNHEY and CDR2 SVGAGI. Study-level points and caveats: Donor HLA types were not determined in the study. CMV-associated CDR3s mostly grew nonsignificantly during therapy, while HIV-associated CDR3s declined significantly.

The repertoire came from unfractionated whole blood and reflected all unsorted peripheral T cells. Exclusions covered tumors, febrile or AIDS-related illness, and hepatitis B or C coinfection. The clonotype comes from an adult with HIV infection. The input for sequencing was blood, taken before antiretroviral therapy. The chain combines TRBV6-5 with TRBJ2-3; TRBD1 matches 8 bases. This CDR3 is CASSYSPRGQLDTQYF. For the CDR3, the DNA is TGTGCCAGCAGTTACTCTCCCAGGGGGCAATTAGATACGCAGTATTTT.